A selection of T cell receptor beta chains follows, all from one sample in a study of beta chain features in type 1 diabetes. The protocol was immunoSEQ multiplex PCR, while the TCRdb copy is restricted to in-frame clones and leaves out a portion. The sample consists of 600,000 to 700,000 clones, 10% to 15% of them appearing once. Sequenced sample: naive CD4+ T cells from blood. These TCRs come from a man aged 18-30 years with type 1 diabetes. The CDR3 runs from the conserved cysteine through the conserved F or W. A D gene is named only where the DNA matches it firmly. Not every row has a clone size; where given, it reads once, few, many or a size class.

few TRBJ2-7 - TRBV1 CTSSLRERGASYEQYF TGCACCAGCAGCCTACGTGAGCGGGGGGCCTCCTACGAGCAGTACTTC
few TRBJ1-1 - TRBV9 CASSVDTGTPMNTEAFF TGTGCCAGCAGCGTGGACACAGGGACCCCTATGAACACTGAAGCTTTCTTT
- TRBJ1-2 - TRBV9 CASSVSTGWDYGYTF TGTGCCAGCAGCGTAAGCACGGGCTGGGACTATGGCTACACCTTC
few TRBJ2-7 - TRBV29-1 CSVEVKNSYEQYF TGCAGCGTTGAAGTAAAGAACTCCTACGAGCAGTACTTC
- TRBJ2-5 TRBD1 TRBV29-1 CSAWDRQETQYF TGCAGCGCCTGGGACAGACAAGAGACCCAGTACTTC
- TRBJ1-2 TRBD1 TRBV6-6 CASSQGQLYGYTF TGTGCCAGCAGTCAGGGACAGCTCTATGGCTACACCTTC
few TRBJ2-5 - TRBV10-3 CAISESQETQYF TGTGCCATCAGTGAGTCCCAAGAGACCCAGTACTTC
once TRBJ2-6 - TRBV6-5 CASRPPNSGANVLTF TGTGCCAGCAGACCTCCAAACTCTGGGGCCAACGTCCTGACTTTC
- TRBJ1-1 - TRBV30 CAWSVLDRVTEAFF TGTGCCTGGAGTGTACTAGACCGTGTCACTGAAGCTTTCTTT
- TRBJ1-3 - TRBV30 CACRGGSGNTIYF TGTGCCTGCAGGGGAGGCTCTGGAAACACCATATATTTT
few TRBJ1-2 - TRBV30 CAWRFDPDAHGYTF TGTGCCTGGAGATTTGACCCCGATGCCCATGGCTACACCTTC
few TRBJ2-1 - TRBV30 CALGQVLYNEQFF TGTGCCCTCGGACAAGTTCTTTACAATGAGCAGTTCTTC
- TRBJ2-5 TRBD2 TRBV7-2 CASSLVRGEEYF TGTGCCAGCAGCTTAGTCCGGGGGGAGGAGTACTTC
few TRBJ2-2 - TRBV6-5 CASTLRTVNTGELFF TGTGCCAGCACCCTCCGGACAGTGAACACCGGGGAGCTGTTTTTT
few TRBJ2-3 TRBD2 TRBV6-6 CASSYGAGGTDTQYF TGTGCCAGCAGTTACGGGGCGGGGGGCACAGATACGCAGTATTTT
- TRBJ2-5 TRBD2 TRBV7-9 CASSTVLAGLQYF TGTGCCAGCAGCACGGTTCTAGCGGGGTTACAGTACTTC
- TRBJ1-2 - TRBV2 CASSEGGDGYTF TGTGCCAGCAGTGAAGGAGGGGATGGCTACACCTTC
- TRBJ2-1 - TRBV30 CAWSVNRLSSYNEQFF TGTGCCTGGAGTGTCAACAGGCTGAGCTCCTACAATGAGCAGTTCTTC
few TRBJ2-1 - TRBV7-8 CASIPTGLHPYNEQFF TGTGCCAGCATCCCGACGGGACTCCACCCCTACAATGAGCAGTTCTTC
- TRBJ1-4 - TRBV30 CAWRTFNEKLFF TGTGCCTGGAGGACTTTTAATGAAAAACTGTTTTTT
- TRBJ2-7 TRBD1 TRBV10-3 CAITRRTGPTYEQYF TGTGCCATCACCAGAAGGACAGGGCCTACCTACGAGCAGTACTTC
- TRBJ2-7 - TRBV7-9 CASSLNAEAYEQYF TGTGCCAGCAGCTTAAATGCCGAGGCCTACGAGCAGTACTTC
- TRBJ2-3 - TRBV14 CASSHAGTNTDTQYF TGTGCCAGCAGCCATGCAGGGACCAACACAGATACGCAGTATTTT
few TRBJ2-3 - TRBV5-4 CASSPLASGTDTQYF TGTGCCAGCAGCCCCCTGGCCTCCGGGACAGATACGCAGTATTTT
- TRBJ1-2 - TRBV30 CAWSVDQRYGYTF TGTGCCTGGAGTGTTGACCAGAGATATGGCTACACCTTC
few TRBJ1-2 - TRBV27 CASSPWAGDYGYTF TGTGCCAGCAGTCCTTGGGCAGGCGACTATGGCTACACCTTC
- TRBJ1-6 - TRBV19 CASSIAQRGWGNSPLHF TGTGCCAGTAGTATAGCCCAGAGAGGATGGGGGAATTCACCCCTCCACTTT
- TRBJ2-3 - TRBV27 CASSSTSGRTDTQYF TGTGCCAGCAGTTCGACTAGTGGGCGCACAGATACGCAGTATTTT
few TRBJ1-1 TRBD1 TRBV4-2 CASSHGQGAGEAFF TGTGCCAGCAGCCACGGACAGGGGGCCGGTGAAGCTTTCTTT
- TRBJ2-7 TRBD1 TRBV18 CASSPGQDSYEQYF TGTGCCAGCTCACCGGGACAGGATTCCTACGAGCAGTACTTC
- TRBJ2-3 TRBD1 TRBV5-1 CASSLRKGQGATDTQYF TGCGCCAGCAGCTTGAGAAAAGGACAGGGGGCCACAGATACGCAGTATTTT
- TRBJ2-1 - TRBV19 CASSTRTDHFDNEQFF TGTGCCAGTAGTACCCGGACAGACCATTTCGACAATGAGCAGTTCTTC
- TRBJ1-6 TRBD1 TRBV28 CASRSGTGSPLHF TGTGCCAGCAGGTCCGGGACAGGTTCACCCCTCCACTTT
few TRBJ2-3 TRBD2 TRBV5-1 CASRPTIAGGTDTQYF TGCGCCAGCAGACCGACCATAGCGGGGGGCACGGATACGCAGTATTTT
few TRBJ2-5 TRBD2 TRBV30 CAWSVGLAGQETQYF TGTGCCTGGAGTGTCGGACTAGCGGGGCAAGAGACCCAGTACTTC
- TRBJ1-2 - TRBV6-6 CASSLGTSNYGYTF TGTGCCAGCAGTTTGGGGACTTCCAACTATGGCTACACCTTC
few TRBJ2-7 - TRBV10-3 CAISGTEKHYEQYF TGTGCCATCAGTGGGACCGAGAAACACTACGAGCAGTACTTC
- TRBJ1-2 - TRBV21-1 CASSKTHATGYYGYTF TGTGCCAGCAGCAAAACCCACGCGACAGGGTACTATGGCTACACCTTC
few TRBJ1-1 - TRBV29-1 CSVGPRRMGGTEAFF TGCAGCGTTGGCCCACGGCGAATGGGAGGAACTGAAGCTTTCTTT
- TRBJ1-1 - TRBV2 CASSKDSYTEAFF TGTGCCAGCAGTAAAGACAGTTACACTGAAGCTTTCTTT
few TRBJ2-3 - TRBV9 CASSVKVAGGDTQYF TGTGCCAGCAGCGTAAAAGTCGCAGGAGGAGATACGCAGTATTTT
few TRBJ2-3 TRBD2 TRBV5-4 CASSLGAGGTDTQYF TGTGCCAGCAGCCTTGGGGCGGGGGGCACAGATACGCAGTATTTT
few TRBJ2-5 TRBD2 TRBV4-2 CASSQGASGGNRETQYF TGTGCCAGCAGCCAAGGCGCTAGCGGGGGAAATCGAGAGACCCAGTACTTC
few TRBJ2-4 - TRBV6-5 CASRTPRDQNIQYF TGTGCCAGCAGAACCCCCAGGGATCAAAACATTCAGTACTTC
few TRBJ2-1 - TRBV7-9 CASSLRPGQGNNEQFF TGTGCCAGCAGCTTACGGCCTGGGCAGGGCAACAATGAGCAGTTCTTC
- TRBJ2-1 - TRBV9 CASSVSGAGDEQFF TGTGCCAGCAGCGTATCAGGGGCCGGGGATGAGCAGTTCTTC
few TRBJ1-5 TRBD1 TRBV4-1 CASSQVPGTGGNQPQHF TGCGCCAGCAGCCAAGTCCCCGGGACAGGTGGTAATCAGCCCCAGCATTTT
few TRBJ2-3 TRBD2 TRBV29-1 CSVAGEGTDTQYF TGCAGCGTAGCGGGGGAGGGCACAGATACGCAGTATTTT
few TRBJ2-1 TRBD2 TRBV30 CAWRASGGPYNEQFF TGTGCCTGGAGGGCAAGCGGGGGGCCCTACAATGAGCAGTTCTTC
- TRBJ2-1 - TRBV6-5 CASSYSNLGEQFF TGTGCCAGCAGTTACTCGAACCTCGGTGAGCAGTTCTTC
- TRBJ2-3 TRBD2 TRBV7-8 CASSLSGGPPGDTQYF TGTGCCAGCAGCCTTAGCGGGGGCCCTCCAGGAGATACGCAGTATTTT
- TRBJ2-3 TRBD2 TRBV10-3 CATVTSGVTDTQYF TGTGCCACCGTGACTAGCGGGGTCACAGATACGCAGTATTTT